This T cell receptor (beta chain) was observed in a study of cytomegalovirus exposure and HLA in healthy donors. PCR amplification relied on 60 Vbeta primers (plus 13 Jbeta primers). Assay used: immunoSEQ multiplex PCR; TCRdb lists only in-frame clones, some missing. The sample shows over 150,000 clones, 79% of them seen only once. This CDR3 is 11 amino acids long. The V end was cut by 10 bases, the J end by 8 bases, with 14 bases between. Germline V gene lookup returns CDR1 MDHEN and CDR2 SYDVKM. Of note for this clone: Its antigen remains unknown.

Study observations and caveats: Later analysis demonstrated an association between a missense DCLRE1C variant and TCR beta V- and J-gene trimming.

V gene TRBV28 combines with J gene TRBJ1-2; D unresolved. The sample comprised PBMCs. The clonotype comes from a man aged 40-55 years in good health and CMV-seronegative. The CDR3: CATVAPGGYTF. In DNA, the CDR3 is TGTGCCACCGTAGCGCCGGGCGGCTACACCTTC.